The clone carrying this T cell receptor beta chain was picked up a small number of times. This CDR3 contains 15 residues. V was clipped by 3 bases and J by 5 bases, with 13 bases between them. Germline V gene sequence: CDR1 MNHNY, CDR2 SVGAGI (reference sequence). From live CD3+CD8+TCRalphabeta+ cells, four PD-1 and/or TIGIT subsets were sorted. The QIAseq Immune Repertoire TCR panel built the libraries from about 16 ng of total RNA. TCRdb analysed the reads with MiXCR anew, one entry per CDR3 protein. The top ten clones hold 65% to 70% of a sample with roughly 480 distinct CDR3 sequences, 11% of them seen once. The data stem from a study of circulating CD8 cells and anti-PD-1 response in melanoma. Study details: Non-responders showed stable or progressive disease; responders showed complete or partial response.

This chain joins TRBV6-6 and TRBJ1-4; D is possibly TRBD1 (5 bases). This TCR was sampled from a human donor with melanoma. The specimen was CD8+ T cells from PBMCs, collected at baseline or after one month of anti-PD-1 therapy (not recorded which). CDR3 sequence reads: CASSYLGRANEKLFF. CDR3 sequence (DNA): TGTGCCAGCAGTTATCTCGGCAGGGCGAATGAAAAACTGTTTTTT.